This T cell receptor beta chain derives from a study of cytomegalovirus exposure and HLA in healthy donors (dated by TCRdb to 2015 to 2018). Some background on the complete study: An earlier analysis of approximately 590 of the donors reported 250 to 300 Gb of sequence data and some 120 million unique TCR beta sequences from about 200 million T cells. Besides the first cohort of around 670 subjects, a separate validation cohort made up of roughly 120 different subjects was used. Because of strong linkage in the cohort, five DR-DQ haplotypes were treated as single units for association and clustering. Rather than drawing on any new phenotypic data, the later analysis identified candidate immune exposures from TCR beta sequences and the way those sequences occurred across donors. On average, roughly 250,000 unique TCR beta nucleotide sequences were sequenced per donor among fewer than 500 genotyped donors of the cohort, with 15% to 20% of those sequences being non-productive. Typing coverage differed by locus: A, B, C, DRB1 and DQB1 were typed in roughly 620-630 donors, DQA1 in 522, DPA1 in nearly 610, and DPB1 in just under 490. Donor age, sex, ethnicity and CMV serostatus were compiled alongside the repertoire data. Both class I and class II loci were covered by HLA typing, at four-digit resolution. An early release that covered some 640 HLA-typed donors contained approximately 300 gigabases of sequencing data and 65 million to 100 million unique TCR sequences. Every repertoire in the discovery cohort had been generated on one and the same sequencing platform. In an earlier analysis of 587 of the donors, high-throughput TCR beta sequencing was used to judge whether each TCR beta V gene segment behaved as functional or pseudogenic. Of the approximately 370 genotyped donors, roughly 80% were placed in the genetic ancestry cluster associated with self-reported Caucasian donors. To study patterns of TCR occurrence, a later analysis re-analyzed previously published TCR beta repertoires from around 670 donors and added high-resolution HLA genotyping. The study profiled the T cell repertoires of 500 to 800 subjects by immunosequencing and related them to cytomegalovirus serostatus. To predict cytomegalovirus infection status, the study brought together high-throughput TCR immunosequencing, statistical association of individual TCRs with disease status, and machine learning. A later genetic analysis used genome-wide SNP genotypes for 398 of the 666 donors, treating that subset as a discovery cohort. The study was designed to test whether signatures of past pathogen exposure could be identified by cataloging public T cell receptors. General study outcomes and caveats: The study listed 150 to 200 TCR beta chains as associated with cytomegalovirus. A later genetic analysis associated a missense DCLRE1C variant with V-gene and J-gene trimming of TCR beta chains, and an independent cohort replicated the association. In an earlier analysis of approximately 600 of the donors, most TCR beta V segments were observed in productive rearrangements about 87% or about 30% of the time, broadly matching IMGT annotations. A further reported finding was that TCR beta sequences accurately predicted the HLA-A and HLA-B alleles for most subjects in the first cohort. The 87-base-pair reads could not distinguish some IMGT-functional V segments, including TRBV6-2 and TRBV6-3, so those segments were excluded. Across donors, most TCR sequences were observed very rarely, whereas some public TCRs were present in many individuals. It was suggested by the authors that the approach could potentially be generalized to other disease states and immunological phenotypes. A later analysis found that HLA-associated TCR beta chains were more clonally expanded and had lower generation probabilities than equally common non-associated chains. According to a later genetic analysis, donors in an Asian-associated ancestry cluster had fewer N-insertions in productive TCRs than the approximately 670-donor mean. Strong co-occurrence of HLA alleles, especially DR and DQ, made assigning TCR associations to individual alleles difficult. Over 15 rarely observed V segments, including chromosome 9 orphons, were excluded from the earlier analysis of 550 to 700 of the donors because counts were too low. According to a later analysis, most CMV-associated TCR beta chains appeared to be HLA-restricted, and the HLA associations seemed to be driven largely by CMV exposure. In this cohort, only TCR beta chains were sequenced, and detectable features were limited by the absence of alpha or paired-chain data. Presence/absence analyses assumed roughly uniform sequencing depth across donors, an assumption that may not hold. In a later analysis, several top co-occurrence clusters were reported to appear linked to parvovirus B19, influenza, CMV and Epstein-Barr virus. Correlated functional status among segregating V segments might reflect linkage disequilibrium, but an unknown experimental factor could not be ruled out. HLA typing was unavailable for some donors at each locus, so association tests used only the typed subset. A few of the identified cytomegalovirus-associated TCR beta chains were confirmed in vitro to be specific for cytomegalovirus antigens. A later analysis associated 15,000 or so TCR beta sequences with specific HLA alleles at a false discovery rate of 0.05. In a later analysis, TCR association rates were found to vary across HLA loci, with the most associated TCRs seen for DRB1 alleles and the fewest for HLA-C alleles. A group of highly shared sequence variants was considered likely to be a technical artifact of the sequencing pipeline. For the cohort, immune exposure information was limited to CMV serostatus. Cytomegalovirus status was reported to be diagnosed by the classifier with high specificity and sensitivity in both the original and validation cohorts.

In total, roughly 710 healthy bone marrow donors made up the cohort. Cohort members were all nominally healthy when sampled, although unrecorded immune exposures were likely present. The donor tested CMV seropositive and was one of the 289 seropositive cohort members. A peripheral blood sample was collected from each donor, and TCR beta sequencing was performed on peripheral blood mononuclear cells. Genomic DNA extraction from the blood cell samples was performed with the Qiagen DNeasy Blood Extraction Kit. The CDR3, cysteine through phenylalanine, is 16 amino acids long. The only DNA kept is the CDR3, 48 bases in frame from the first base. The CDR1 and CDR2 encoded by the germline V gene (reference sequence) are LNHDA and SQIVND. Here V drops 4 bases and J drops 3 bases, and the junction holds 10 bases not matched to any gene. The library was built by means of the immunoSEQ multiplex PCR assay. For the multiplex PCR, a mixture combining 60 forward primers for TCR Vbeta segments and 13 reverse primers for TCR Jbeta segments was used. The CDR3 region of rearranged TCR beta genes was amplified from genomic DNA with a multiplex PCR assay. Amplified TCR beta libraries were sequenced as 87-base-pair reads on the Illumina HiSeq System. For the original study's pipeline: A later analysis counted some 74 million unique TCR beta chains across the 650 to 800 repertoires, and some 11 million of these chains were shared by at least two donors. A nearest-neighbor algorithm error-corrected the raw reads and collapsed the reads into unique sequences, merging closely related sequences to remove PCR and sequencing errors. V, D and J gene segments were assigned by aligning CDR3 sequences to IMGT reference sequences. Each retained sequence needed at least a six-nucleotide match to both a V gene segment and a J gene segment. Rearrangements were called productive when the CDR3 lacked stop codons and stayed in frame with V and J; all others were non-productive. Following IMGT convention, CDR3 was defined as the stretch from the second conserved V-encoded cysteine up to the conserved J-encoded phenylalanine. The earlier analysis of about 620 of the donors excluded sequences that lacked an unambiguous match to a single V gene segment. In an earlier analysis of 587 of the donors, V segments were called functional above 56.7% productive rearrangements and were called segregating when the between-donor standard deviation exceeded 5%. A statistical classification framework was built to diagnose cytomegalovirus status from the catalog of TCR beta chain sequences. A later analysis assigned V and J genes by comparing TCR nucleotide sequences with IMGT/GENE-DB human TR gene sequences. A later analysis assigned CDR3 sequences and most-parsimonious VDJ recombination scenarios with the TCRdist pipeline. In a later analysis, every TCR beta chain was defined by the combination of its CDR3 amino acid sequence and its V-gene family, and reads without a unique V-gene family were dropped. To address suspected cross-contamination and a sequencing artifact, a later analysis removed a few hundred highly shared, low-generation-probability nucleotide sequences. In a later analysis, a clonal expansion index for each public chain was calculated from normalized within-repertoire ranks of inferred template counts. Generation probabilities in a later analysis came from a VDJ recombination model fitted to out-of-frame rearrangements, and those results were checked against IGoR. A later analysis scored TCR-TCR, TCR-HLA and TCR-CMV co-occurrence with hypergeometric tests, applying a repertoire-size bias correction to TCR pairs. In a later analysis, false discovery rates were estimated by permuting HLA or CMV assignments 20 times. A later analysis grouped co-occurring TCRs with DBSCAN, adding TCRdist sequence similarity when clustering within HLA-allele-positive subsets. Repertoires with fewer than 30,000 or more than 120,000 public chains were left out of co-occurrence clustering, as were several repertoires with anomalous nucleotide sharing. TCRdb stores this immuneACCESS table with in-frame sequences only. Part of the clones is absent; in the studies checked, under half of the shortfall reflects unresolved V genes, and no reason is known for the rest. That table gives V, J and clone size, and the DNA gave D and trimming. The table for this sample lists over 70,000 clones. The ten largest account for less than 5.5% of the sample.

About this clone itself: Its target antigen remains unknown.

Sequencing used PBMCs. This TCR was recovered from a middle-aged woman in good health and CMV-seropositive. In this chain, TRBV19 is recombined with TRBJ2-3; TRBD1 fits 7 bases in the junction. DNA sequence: TGTGCCAGTAGTACCCTAAGACAGGGTTTGACAGATACGCAGTATTTT. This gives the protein CASSTLRQGLTDTQYF.